One T cell receptor (beta chain) is described in this entry. Its recognized antigen is unknown. Nothing much larger sits one base from this clone, and base qualities are not available. For TCR beta library preparation, approximately 2 micrograms of genomic DNA were isolated from cryopreserved PBMCs. Longitudinal blood samples from CLL patients receiving ibrutinib monotherapy were subjected to high-throughput TCR beta sequencing. The patients took part in an open-label, single-center phase 2 trial of ibrutinib monotherapy. Each clonotype received, on average, about 9.7x coverage in deep resolution sequencing performed on a MiSeq, where the target depth lay between 1 in 1 million and 1 in 200,000 T cells. TCR beta libraries were generated with the immunoSEQ hsTCRB Kit. Concerning the study's data processing: Data were analyzed with ImmunoSEQ Data Assistant and ImmunoSEQ Analyzer, with V, D and J genes assigned per IMGT definitions. Clonality, with values ranging from 0 to 1, was calculated as one minus the normalized Shannon entropy of productive rearrangement frequencies. Only overrepresented clonotypes making up at least 0.05% of the repertoire of each patient were included in the public clonotype analysis. Around 13 age-matched healthy donor repertoires from immuneACCESS were used as controls for clonality. In its TCRdb copy, this immuneACCESS table keeps in-frame sequences only and misses some clones. Where compared with another copy, unresolved V genes explain less than half of these, and the others have no known cause. V and J calls plus clone size are reproduced from that table; the DNA served to infer D and trimming. The sample table contains about 310,000 clones; only one count was recorded for 80% of them. The top ten clones comprise over 5.5% of the sample.

The data originate from a study of cytotoxic CD8 clonotypes in ibrutinib-treated CLL listed by TCRdb under 2021. Turning to the overall study: The cohort had 11 relapsed/refractory and around 14 treatment-naive patients; around 17 were IGHV unmutated. Responses were partial in some 24 patients and complete in 2; after median 68 months follow-up, 14 stayed in remission and about 12 progressed. Response samples were taken after a median of 12 months on treatment, ranging from 6 to 36 months. On average, each sample had approximately 260,000 productive templates and 96,000 or so productive rearrangements. Longitudinal samples were available for about 30% of the roughly 86 trial participants. Cryopreserved peripheral blood mononuclear cells were obtained prior to treatment, at the time of response, and at either disease progression or sustained remission. What the authors observed across the whole study: Baseline clonality exceeded that of age-matched healthy donors and correlated strongly with circulating CD8+ T-cell counts. Sampling times were not matched between sustained-remission and progressing patients, and lymph node repertoires were not studied. Clonality rose at ibrutinib response, remained stable during sustained remission, and dropped back toward baseline at progression. Public clonotypes were found to be uncommon and were observed to contract or remain stable during treatment; the increase in clonality was shown to reflect expansion of private clonotypes at ibrutinib response.

Per the germline V gene, SGHRS is the CDR1 and YFSETQ is the CDR2. The CDR3 goes from the cysteine to the phenylalanine over 15 residues. Just CDR3 DNA is preserved here, 45 bases in frame from base 1. The junction carries 15 bases between V and J, which are trimmed by 1 base and 5 bases respectively. The sample here was PBMCs, taken before ibrutinib treatment. The sequence joins TRBV5-1 to TRBJ2-5; the D gene could be either TRBD1 or TRBD2, each agreeing at 6 bases. The clonotype originates from a human donor with chronic lymphocytic leukemia. The CDR3 region reads CASSLLTGRKETQYF. The base sequence is TGCGCCAGCAGCTTGCTAACAGGGAGGAAGGAGACCCAGTACTTC.